This TCR beta chain is drawn from a study of blood T cells in healthy people across ages. A second PCR of 7 to 11 cycles used a sample-barcoded 5' primer and a J-beta primer mix. In TCRdb, the 5' RACE reads were re-called with MiXCR into one record per CDR3 protein. The sample lists more than 650,000 distinct CDR3 sequences; roughly 20% were seen once. This CDR3 contains 14 residues. Deletions cut 2 bases from V and 7 bases from J, with 14 bases between. Germline CDR1 reads LGHDT; CDR2 reads YNNKEL (reference sequence). The TCR was taken from a man between 70 and 80 years old in good health. Input material: blood. The chain employs TRBV3-1 and TRBJ1-2; D is undetermined. CDR3 sequence: CASSQYLKLGGYTF. CDR3 bases: TGTGCCAGCAGCCAATATCTGAAGCTGGGTGGCTACACCTTC.